The present TCR beta chain was sequenced within a study of blood T cell repertoires in COVID-19. The data were produced by immunoSEQ multiplex PCR, yet TCRdb's version contains in-frame clones alone and is incomplete. The table lists approximately 230,000 clones, just over 85% of them singletons. The V segment lost 5 bases and the J segment 3 bases; nucleotides outside the gene matches: 4. The CDR3 spans 14 residues. CDR1 and CDR2 from the germline V gene are LGHDT and YNNKEL (reference sequence). This chain joins TRBV3-1 (or the pseudogene TRBV3-2) and TRBJ1-5, with 7 bases identical to TRBD1. The sequence derives from a young man who had recovered from COVID-19. Sequencing was done on a sample of PBMCs or T cells enriched from blood (not recorded which). In DNA form, the CDR3 reads TGTGCCAGCAGCGCCGGGACAGTCAATCAGCCCCAGCATTTT. As protein: CASSAGTVNQPQHF.